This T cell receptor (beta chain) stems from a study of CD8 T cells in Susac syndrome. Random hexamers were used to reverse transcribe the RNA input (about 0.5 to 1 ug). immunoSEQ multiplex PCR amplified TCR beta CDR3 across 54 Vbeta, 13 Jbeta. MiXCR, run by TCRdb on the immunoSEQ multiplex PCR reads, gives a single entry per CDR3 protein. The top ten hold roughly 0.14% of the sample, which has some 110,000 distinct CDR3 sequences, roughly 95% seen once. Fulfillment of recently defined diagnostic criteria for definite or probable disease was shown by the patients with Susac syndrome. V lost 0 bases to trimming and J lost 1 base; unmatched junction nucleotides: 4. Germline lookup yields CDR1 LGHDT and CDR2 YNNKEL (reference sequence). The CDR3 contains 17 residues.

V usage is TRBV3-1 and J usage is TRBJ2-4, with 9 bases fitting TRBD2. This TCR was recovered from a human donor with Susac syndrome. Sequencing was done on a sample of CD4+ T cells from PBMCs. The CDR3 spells CASSQELAGGAKNIQYF. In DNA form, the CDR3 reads TGTGCCAGCAGCCAAGAACTCGCGGGAGGGGCCAAAAACATTCAGTACTTC.